This entry describes one T cell receptor beta chain. Its antigen is undetermined. Measured with immunoSEQ multiplex PCR; TCRdb has only the in-frame clones, and not every one. The sample carries roughly 720,000 clones, about 92% recorded once. This specimen belongs to a study of shared clonotypes between healthy human individuals. Study-wide results and limits: Though the depth was large, rarefaction showed that sorted-subset sequencing was incomplete.

CDR1 and CDR2 from the germline V gene are SGHDT and YYEEEE. With V trimmed by 4 bases and J by 0 bases, 8 bases remained unmatched. The length of the CDR3 is 16 residues. The TCR was taken from a man between 18 and 29 years old in good health. Some clones in this sample may be carry-over from other donors' samples. This chain links TRBV5-6 with TRBJ2-3; 7 bases agree with TRBD1. Material for sequencing was memory CD8+ T cells from PBMCs. Subset of the sample: CD45RO+ cells pooled with CCR7-negative TemRA cells. As DNA, the CDR3 is TGTGCCAGCAGCCTATCGACAGGGTATAGCACAGATACGCAGTATTTT. Protein product: CASSLSTGYSTDTQYF.